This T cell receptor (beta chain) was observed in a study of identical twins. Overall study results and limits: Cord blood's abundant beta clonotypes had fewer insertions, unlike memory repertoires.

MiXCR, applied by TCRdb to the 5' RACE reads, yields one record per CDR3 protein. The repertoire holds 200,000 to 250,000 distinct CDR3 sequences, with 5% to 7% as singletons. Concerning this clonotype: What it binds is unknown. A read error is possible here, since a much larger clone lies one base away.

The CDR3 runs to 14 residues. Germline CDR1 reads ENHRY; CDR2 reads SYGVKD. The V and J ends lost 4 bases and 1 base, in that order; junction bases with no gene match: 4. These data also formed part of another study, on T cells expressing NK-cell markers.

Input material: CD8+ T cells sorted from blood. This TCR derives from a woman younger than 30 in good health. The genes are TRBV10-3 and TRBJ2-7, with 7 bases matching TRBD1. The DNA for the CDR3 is TGTGCCATCAGTGCGTGGGACAGATCCTACGAGCAGTACTTC. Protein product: CAISAWDRSYEQYF.